Given below is one T cell receptor beta chain in context. The germline V gene has CDR1 MDHEN and CDR2 SYDVKM. The CDR3 length is 14 residues. Between the trimmed V and J ends, which lost 6 bases and 5 bases, there was a span of 17 bases. This record comes from a study of CD8+ T cells in alopecia areata. It was cDNA, reverse transcribed from extracted RNA, that served as the sequencing template. Only in-frame clones appear in the TCRdb table, and some are missing; sequencing was by immunoSEQ multiplex PCR. Of around 34,000 clones in the sample, 55% were seen once. This clonotype was sampled from a human donor with alopecia areata. V usage is TRBV28 and J usage is TRBJ2-7; D is possibly TRBD1 (6 bases). Material: NKG2D-high CD8+ T cells sorted from blood. In DNA form, the CDR3 reads TGTGCCAGCAGACTACAGGGTTCCTTGCACGAGCAGTACTTC. Translating it yields CASRLQGSLHEQYF.